The present entry profiles one T cell receptor (beta chain) with its context. Germline assignment: CDR1 ENHRY and CDR2 SYGVKD. The CDR3 consists of 14 residues. From the 5' RACE reads, TCRdb lists one entry per CDR3 protein and no DNA. Listed are fewer than 400,000 distinct CDR3 sequences; roughly 5.2% falls within the top ten. The sample comes from a study of T cells expressing NK-cell markers. The specimen sequenced was blood T cells: a sorted CD56 or NKG2C T cell subset, CD4+ or CD8+ T cells, or bulk PBMC T cells (not recorded which). This TCR was recovered from a man aged 18 to 69 in good health. V usage is TRBV10-3 and J usage is TRBJ1-1; the TCRdb D gene call, TRBD1, has no DNA to confirm it. The CDR3 here is CATERGLGETEAFF.